These T cell receptor beta chains were read from a single sample in a study of ipilimumab plus nivolumab after autologous stem cell transplantation. Using immunoSEQ multiplex PCR, the repertoire was profiled, and TCRdb retains in-frame clones only, with some absent. The data show 20,000 to 25,000 clones, with roughly 84% seen just once and 5.2% held by the top ten. Sequencing was performed on PBMCs, taken in a trial of ipilimumab plus nivolumab as post-transplant consolidation. The receptors here all came from a male donor with diffuse large B-cell lymphoma. Each CDR3 is given with its conserved first and last residue. The D gene is left open where the match is weak. Expanded clones are given a class, and other clones once, few, many or no size at all.

V: TRBV25-1; length: 14; D: .; size: once; J: TRBJ1-2; DNA: TGTGCCAGCAGTGAATCCGGGACATTCTATGGCTACACCTTC; CDR3: CASSESGTFYGYTF
V: TRBV5-5; length: 19; D: .; size: .; J: TRBJ2-7; DNA: TGTGCCAGCAGCCCCACACGGGGGAAAAGCGGTTTGAGCTCCTACGAGCAGTACTTC; CDR3: CASSPTRGKSGLSSYEQYF
V: TRBV7-3; length: 17; D: TRBD1; size: .; J: TRBJ2-2; DNA: TGTGCCAGCAGCTTATGGGGGACAGCTTCGAACACCGGGGAGCTGTTTTTT; CDR3: CASSLWGTASNTGELFF
V: TRBV6-5; length: 14; D: .; size: .; J: TRBJ1-5; DNA: TGTGCCAGCAGTCCACAGGGTGGGGATCAGCCCCAGCATTTT; CDR3: CASSPQGGDQPQHF
V: TRBV5-5; length: 14; D: .; size: once; J: TRBJ1-6; DNA: TGTGCCAGCAGTTCGGCCCGCCAAAATTCACCCCTCCACTTT; CDR3: CASSSARQNSPLHF
V: TRBV27; length: 14; D: .; size: few; J: TRBJ2-1; DNA: TGTGCCAGCAGTTCCTCTGGAAATTACAATGAGCAGTTCTTC; CDR3: CASSSSGNYNEQFF
V: TRBV7-8; length: 16; D: TRBD2; size: .; J: TRBJ2-2; DNA: TGTGCCAGCAGCAATCCGGGGGGTGCTAACACCGGGGAGCTGTTTTTT; CDR3: CASSNPGGANTGELFF
V: TRBV5-6; length: 18; D: TRBD2; size: once; J: TRBJ2-2; DNA: TGTGCCAGCAGCTTGCGACTAGCGGGGGGTCGGTGGGCCGGGGAGCTGTTTTTT; CDR3: CASSLRLAGGRWAGELFF
V: TRBV10-3; length: 16; D: .; size: .; J: TRBJ2-7; DNA: TGTGCCATCAGCCCCGTGAAGGGCGGAAGCTCCTACGAGCAGTACTTC; CDR3: CAISPVKGGSSYEQYF
V: TRBV6-1; length: 19; D: .; size: .; J: TRBJ1-5; DNA: TGTGCCAGCAGTGAAGGAGGAGGGCTCCCGGGTTTCGGCAATCAGCCCCAGCATTTT; CDR3: CASSEGGGLPGFGNQPQHF
V: TRBV10-3; length: 16; D: TRBD1; size: .; J: TRBJ2-1; DNA: TGTGCCATCAGATCGAATGACAGGGCGATTTACAATGAGCAGTTCTTC; CDR3: CAIRSNDRAIYNEQFF
V: TRBV20-1; length: 11; D: .; size: .; J: TRBJ2-3; DNA: TGCAGTGCCATTCGGACGGATACGCAGTATTTT; CDR3: CSAIRTDTQYF
V: TRBV7-2; length: 16; D: TRBD2; size: .; J: TRBJ2-3; DNA: TGTGCCAGCAGCCCGGGGACTAGCGGGGGTATAGATACGCAGTATTTT; CDR3: CASSPGTSGGIDTQYF
V: TRBV27; length: 17; D: .; size: .; J: TRBJ1-6; DNA: TGTGCCAGCAGTCCATATCCCACGGGGGCCAATAATTCACCCCTCCACTTT; CDR3: CASSPYPTGANNSPLHF
V: TRBV7-9; length: 16; D: .; size: .; J: TRBJ1-5; DNA: TGTGCCAGCAGCTTAGGCACAGGCGGGGGTAATCAGCCCCAGCATTTT; CDR3: CASSLGTGGGNQPQHF
V: TRBV5-1; length: 15; D: TRBD1; size: .; J: TRBJ1-2; DNA: TGCGCCAGCAGCTTGAGGACAGGGGCGGAGGGGGGCTACACCTTC; CDR3: CASSLRTGAEGGYTF
V: TRBV27; length: 14; D: .; size: once; J: TRBJ2-2; DNA: TGTGCCAGCAGTCCCCGACTGGCAACCGGGGAGCTGTTTTTT; CDR3: CASSPRLATGELFF
V: TRBV1; length: 18; D: .; size: .; J: TRBJ2-3; DNA: TGCACCAGCAGCCAAGTCGCCACCCTAGCCTGGGAGGCAGATACGCAGTATTTT; CDR3: CTSSQVATLAWEADTQYF
V: TRBV2; length: 15; D: TRBD2; size: .; J: TRBJ2-1; DNA: TGTGCCAGCAGCGGACTAGCGGGCTCCTACAATGAGCAGTTCTTC; CDR3: CASSGLAGSYNEQFF
V: TRBV5-4; length: 15; D: .; size: few; J: TRBJ2-2; DNA: TGTGCCAGCAGCCCTCGACAGATTTACACCGGGGAGCTGTTTTTT; CDR3: CASSPRQIYTGELFF
V: TRBV29-1; length: 12; D: TRBD1; size: .; J: TRBJ1-2; DNA: TGCAGCGTTGTCAGGGGGGGATATGGCTACACCTTC; CDR3: CSVVRGGYGYTF
V: TRBV19; length: 14; D: .; size: .; J: TRBJ1-5; DNA: TGTGCCTCACGGGGGACTGGTAGCAATCAGCCCCAGCATTTT; CDR3: CASRGTGSNQPQHF
V: TRBV5-4; length: 12; D: .; size: .; J: TRBJ2-3; DNA: TGTGCCAGCAGCTTGGCGACACACACGCAGTATTTT; CDR3: CASSLATHTQYF
V: TRBV2; length: 13; D: .; size: .; J: TRBJ2-2; DNA: TGTGCCAGCAGTCGAGGGGGCACCGGGGAGCTGTTTTTT; CDR3: CASSRGGTGELFF
V: TRBV6-5; length: 14; D: TRBD1; size: .; J: TRBJ1-1; DNA: TGTGCCAGCAGTCCCCGACAGGGGAGGACTGAAGCTTTCTTT; CDR3: CASSPRQGRTEAFF
V: TRBV4-1; length: 14; D: .; size: .; J: TRBJ2-7; DNA: TGCGCCAGCAGCCAAGAACTAGTCGGATACGAGCAGTACTTC; CDR3: CASSQELVGYEQYF
V: TRBV6-5; length: 15; D: TRBD1; size: .; J: TRBJ2-2; DNA: TGTGCCAGCAGAAGACAGGGGGGGGGCACCGGGGAGCTGTTTTTT; CDR3: CASRRQGGGTGELFF
V: TRBV7-3; length: 15; D: .; size: .; J: TRBJ2-3; DNA: TGTGCCAGCAGCTTAGGCAGGGTCGGGGGAGATACGCAGTATTTT; CDR3: CASSLGRVGGDTQYF
V: TRBV19; length: 15; D: TRBD2; size: few; J: TRBJ2-1; DNA: TGTGCCAGCAAAGACGGGGGGGCCGGTGTGAATGAGCAGTTCTTC; CDR3: CASKDGGAGVNEQFF
V: TRBV5-1; length: 15; D: .; size: once; J: TRBJ1-2; DNA: TGCGCCAGCAGCTTGGACGGTAGAGCTAACTATGGCTACACCTTC; CDR3: CASSLDGRANYGYTF
V: TRBV5-1; length: 17; D: .; size: few; J: TRBJ2-2; DNA: TGCGCCAGCAGCCCGGGTTGGGGGGGCAGGAACACCGGGGAGCTGTTTTTT; CDR3: CASSPGWGGRNTGELFF